The sequence of this TCR beta chain was determined in a study of blood T cell repertoires in COVID-19. Across the study: Donors in the United States, Italy and Spain gave samples during acute or convalescent COVID-19.

The method was immunoSEQ multiplex PCR; TCRdb's version includes in-frame clones alone and lacks a portion of them. The profile shows about 180,000 clones, about 88% of them singletons. The age range of participants was about 18 to 89 years, with residence in under 25 US areas. Germline V CDR1 and CDR2: KGHSH, LQKENI. The CDR3 contains 15 residues. J gave up 5 bases and V 5 bases, and 4 bases lay outside the gene matches. The chain recombines TRBV18 with TRBJ1-6; 9 bases line up with TRBD1. The clonotype was recovered from a woman aged 40 to 55 with acute COVID-19. Sequencing was done on a sample of PBMCs or T cells enriched from blood (not recorded which). In DNA, the CDR3 is TGTGCCAGCTCAAGGACAGGGGCAAATAATTCACCCCTCCACTTT. The encoded protein is CASSRTGANNSPLHF.